Shown below are 23 T cell receptor beta chains from a single sample sequenced in a study of breast tumors, draining lymph nodes, adjacent tissues. TCRdb analysed the multiplex PCR reads with MiXCR anew, one entry per CDR3 protein. The sample has around 150,000 distinct CDR3 sequences, 20% to 25% seen once. Samples came from axillary lymph nodes draining the breast cancer. Sequenced: axillary lymph node tissue. The receptors here all came from a female donor with breast cancer. Some clones in this sample may be carry-over from other donors' samples.

This clonotype has a count of ten or more. V gene TRBV10-2 combines with J gene TRBJ1-5; no clear D gene. Germline-derived CDR1 and CDR2 are WSHSY and SAAADI. V was cut by 2 bases and J by 5 bases, with 16 bases left in between. There are 16 residues in the CDR3. CDR3 protein: CASSETRSAGDQPQHF. The CDR3 DNA reads as TGCGCCAGCAGTGAGACCCGGTCAGCGGGCGATCAGCCCCAGCATTTT.

This clonotype was counted many times. The rearrangement links TRBV5-6 to TRBJ1-5; D remains ambiguous. CDR1 SGHDT and CDR2 YYEEEE come from the germline V gene. There are 14 residues in the CDR3. The V and J ends lost 0 bases and 6 bases respectively, with 10 bases between them. CDR3 bases: TGTGCCAGCAGCTTGGGTGGGGAAGGTCAGCCCCAGCATTTT. The encoded protein is CASSLGGEGQPQHF.

This clonotype was seen repeatedly, ten times or more. The chain has TRBV27 and TRBJ2-7, with D maybe TRBD1 (6 bases). The germline V gene encodes CDR1 MNHEY and CDR2 SMNVEV (reference sequence). The V gene lost 5 bases and the J gene lost 1 base, with 12 bases spanning the gap. The CDR3 totals 14 residues. The CDR3 nucleotides are TGTGCCAGCAGTATCCAGGACAGTTCCTACGAGCAGTACTTC. Protein sequence: CASSIQDSSYEQYF.

This clonotype turned up a few times. A much larger clone sits a single nucleotide away, making a read error possible. This chain joins TRBV20-1 and TRBJ2-1, with D maybe TRBD2 (7 bases). Germline CDR1 DFQATT, CDR2 SNEGSKA (reference sequence). This CDR3 is built from 16 residues. V dropped 3 bases and J dropped 7 bases, with 22 bases sitting between them. The chain's CDR3 is CSASFWGGGRWNEQFF. CDR3 nucleotides: TGCAGTGCTAGCTTCTGGGGGGGCGGGAGATGGAATGAGCAGTTCTTC.

The table lists this clonotype with many counts. DNA of the CDR3: TGCGCCAGCAGTTCTAGCGGGAGTATCTACGAGCAGTACTTC. It is translated as CASSSSGSIYEQYF. The chain links TRBV10-2 to TRBJ2-7; 10 bases align to TRBD2. The ends lost 5 bases at V and 3 bases at J; junction bases unmatched: 4. The CDR3 totals 14 residues. Germline V lookup: CDR1 WSHSY, CDR2 SAAADI.

Details on this clonotype: An end of the junction differs from the germline gene, which may be a read error. The gene calls are TRBV30 and TRBJ2-5; D call uncertain. This CDR3 comprises 11 residues. CDR1 is GTSNPN and CDR2 is SVGIG in the germline V gene (reference sequence). The CDR3 is CARELGETQHF. CDR3 nucleotides: TGCGCCAGAGAGCTAGGAGAGACCCAGCACTTC.

This clonotype was seen repeatedly, ten times or more. This chain uses TRBV10-3 with TRBJ2-2, with D unclear. Germline V lookup: CDR1 ENHRY, CDR2 SYGVKD. This CDR3 comprises 13 residues. The germline V and J ends were trimmed by 5 bases and 6 bases, with 10 bases remaining between them. The CDR3 DNA reads as TGTGCCATCAGTCCCTCCTTCCCCGGGGAGCTGTTTTTT. It codes for CAISPSFPGELFF.

Ten or more counts support this clonotype. The chain is built from TRBV4-1 and TRBJ2-7; D gene uncertain. From germline, CDR1 is MGHRA and CDR2 YSYEKL. The CDR3 runs 13 residues. V dropped 0 bases and J dropped 2 bases, with 5 bases sitting between them. The CDR3 DNA is TGCGCCAGCAGCCAAGAGCTAGCCTACGAGCAGTACTTC. This codes for CASSQELAYEQYF.

This clonotype came up a few times. V and J are TRBV19 and TRBJ1-4, with D tentatively TRBD1 (5 bases). The germline V and J ends were trimmed by 4 bases and 8 bases, with 14 bases remaining between them. The CDR3 is 14 residues long. CDR1 and CDR2 (germline): LNHDA, SQIVND (reference sequence). CDR3: CASSTTGADEKLFF. CDR3 DNA: TGTGCCAGTAGTACCACCGGGGCCGACGAAAAACTGTTTTTT. The full variable domain, completed using reference TRBV19 and TRBJ1-4, is DGGITQSPKYLFRKEGQNVTLSCEQNLNHDAMYWYRQDPGQGLRLIYYSQIVNDFQKGDIAEGYSVSREKKESFPLTVTSAQKNPTAFYLCASSTTGADEKLFFGSGTQLSVL.

This clonotype was counted ten times or more. The gene calls are TRBV15 and TRBJ2-7; 12 bases agree with TRBD2. Germline CDR1 reads LNHNV; CDR2 reads YYDKDF (reference sequence). The V gene end was trimmed by 2 bases and the J gene end by 0 bases; junction bases not matched to a gene: 5. The CDR3 length is 17 residues. The CDR3 loop is CATSRYGTSGPSYEQYF. CDR3 bases: TGTGCCACCAGCAGATATGGGACTAGCGGGCCCTCCTACGAGCAGTACTTC.

A word on this clonotype: With a much larger clone just one base away, this may be a read error. The gene calls are TRBV6-2 or TRBV6-3 and TRBJ2-1, with TRBD2 matching over 11 bases. The CDR3 runs to 15 residues. Germline V gene lookup returns CDR1 MNHEY and CDR2 SVGEGT. CDR3 sequence (DNA): TGTGCCAGCAGTTACGGGACTAGCGGATACAATGAGCGGTTCTTC. This gives the protein CASSYGTSGYNERFF.

This clonotype has a count of ten or more. The chain carries TRBV13 and TRBJ2-1, with TRBD2 matching 9 bases. V lost 3 bases to trimming and J lost 13 bases; unmatched junction nucleotides: 7. This CDR3 comprises 13 residues. Per the germline V gene, CDR1 is PRHDT and CDR2 is FYEKMQ (reference sequence). The CDR3 region has the DNA TGTGCCAGCAGCTTGGGTAGCGGGAGAATACAGTTCTTC. Translating gives CASSLGSGRIQFF.

This clonotype was found many times. This CDR3 reads CSARTSGRGFEQFF. CDR3 nucleotide sequence: TGCAGTGCCCGGACTAGCGGGAGGGGGTTTGAGCAGTTCTTC. This rearrangement joins TRBV20-1 to TRBJ2-1; 15 bases map to TRBD2. This CDR3 region has 14 residues. Germline values: CDR1 DFQATT, CDR2 SNEGSKA (reference sequence). Trimming at V came to 6 bases and at J to 9 bases, leaving 6 bases not matched to a gene.

The sample holds many counts of this clonotype. The rearrangement links TRBV5-1 to TRBJ2-7; a possible D gene is TRBD1 (6 bases). Between the trimmed V and J ends, which lost 4 bases and 9 bases, there was a span of 14 bases. CDR3 length equals 12 residues. Germline V gene data show CDR1 as SGHRS and CDR2 as YFSETQ. CDR3 loop: CASSIDRRRQYF. The CDR3 DNA follows: TGCGCCAGCAGCATAGACAGGAGGCGGCAGTACTTC.

CDR3 coding DNA: TGTGCCAGCAGTGAAATTGGCCTAGCGGGAGTAGGGAACTACAATGAGCAGTTCTTC. This sequence encodes CASSEIGLAGVGNYNEQFF. The chain employs TRBV6-1 and TRBJ2-1; 10 bases line up with TRBD2. CDR3 length equals 19 residues. Germline V gives CDR1 MNHNS, CDR2 SASEGT. Losses at the gene ends were 2 bases for V and 3 bases for J; bases not matched to a gene: 13.

This sequence joins TRBV3-1 and TRBJ2-3; the D call may be TRBD1 or TRBD2 (6 bases each). Between the trimmed V and J ends, which lost 4 bases and 1 base, there was a span of 15 bases. The CDR3 covers 16 residues. Germline CDR1 reads LGHDT; CDR2 reads YNNKEL (reference sequence). CDR3 sequence: CASSLRRGARTDTQYF. The CDR3 coding sequence is TGTGCCAGCAGCCTCAGGAGGGGGGCCCGCACAGATACGCAGTATTTT.

This rearrangement joins TRBV12-3 or TRBV12-4 to TRBJ1-4; the D gene is possibly TRBD1 (6 bases). V was shortened by 6 bases and J by 2 bases, with 25 bases between the two germline ends. This CDR3 is 19 amino acids long. DNA for the CDR3: TGTGCCAGCAGCCGTAATAGGGGGGTTGGGATTTGGACTAATGAAAAACTGTTTTTT. As protein: CASSRNRGVGIWTNEKLFF.

This clonotype was detected many times. The chain employs TRBV20-1 and TRBJ2-1; D might be TRBD2 (5 bases). The germline CDR1 and CDR2 sequences are DFQATT and SNEGSKA (reference sequence). V was cut by 6 bases and J by 0 bases, with 12 bases left in between. The CDR3 has 14 amino acids. The CDR3 coding sequence is TGCAGTGCCCGAGTGGGGAGCTCCTACAATGAGCAGTTCTTC. Translation: CSARVGSSYNEQFF.

Remarks on this clonotype: This may stem from a read error, because a much larger clone lies one nucleotide away. The V gene is TRBV11-3, the J gene TRBJ2-2; D might be TRBD1 or TRBD2, each matching 7 bases. The CDR3 totals 15 residues. Germline lookup yields CDR1 SGHNT and CDR2 YENEEA. The CDR3: CASSLFRGGTGELVF. The CDR3 DNA reads TGTGCCAGCAGCTTATTCAGGGGGGGCACCGGGGAGCTGGTTTTT.

In its sample, this clonotype was seen many times. The chain carries TRBV9 and TRBJ2-2, with 8 positions matching TRBD2. The junction had 6 bases not matched to a gene; V was cut back by 4 bases and J by 4 bases. This CDR3 is built from 15 residues. From germline, CDR1 is SGDLS and CDR2 YYNGEE. CDR3 in amino acids: CASSPSGTSTGELFF. For the CDR3, the DNA is TGTGCCAGCAGCCCTTCCGGGACTAGCACCGGGGAGCTGTTTTTT.

Note on this clonotype: This may be a read error: a much more frequent sequence differs by one nucleotide. The chain joins TRBV3-1 to TRBJ2-5; no definite D call. The CDR3 has 13 amino acids. V was pared by 3 bases and J by 8 bases, with 13 bases between. Germline V gene sequence: CDR1 LGHDT, CDR2 YNNKEL (reference sequence). The CDR3 here is CASSHSAIETQYF. The CDR3 DNA reads TGTGCCAGCAGCCATTCAGCGATAGAAACCCAGTACTTC.

This clonotype was picked up a small number of times. The chain carries TRBV30 and TRBJ2-3; 11 nucleotides agree with TRBD2. Germline-derived CDR1 and CDR2 are GTSNPN and SVGIG (reference sequence). J lost 1 base, V lost 3 bases, and 12 bases had no gene match. The CDR3 is 18 amino acids. CDR3 region: CAWRPTSGRVKGTDTQYF. The CDR3 DNA reads TGTGCCTGGAGACCTACTAGCGGGAGAGTCAAAGGCACAGATACGCAGTATTTT.

This clonotype was observed many times. The chain couples TRBV20-1 to TRBJ2-5, with a weak D call TRBD2 (6 bases). V was clipped by 0 bases and J by 8 bases, with 13 bases between them. From germline, CDR1 is DFQATT and CDR2 SNEGSKA (reference sequence). The CDR3 has 13 amino acids. The CDR3 here is CSAREDSRDTQYF. DNA of the CDR3: TGCAGTGCTAGAGAGGATTCGCGGGACACCCAGTACTTC.